This entry lists 32 T cell receptor beta chains sequenced from one sample in a study of blood T cell repertoires in COVID-19. Profiling relied on immunoSEQ multiplex PCR, and the TCRdb table lists in-frame clones only, not all of them. The sample consists of 45,000 to 50,000 clones, approximately 85% of them appearing once. Sample: peripheral blood. These receptors originate from a woman at least 80 years old with COVID-19, enrolled during active disease.

This clone was seen just once. The chain carries TRBV19 and TRBJ1-1; tentative D call: TRBD1 (5 bases). V lost 2 bases and J lost 1, with 8 bases in between. Per germline, CDR1 LNHDA and CDR2 SQIVND (reference sequence). The CDR3 spans 14 residues. In DNA form, the CDR3 reads TGTGCCAGTAGTATAAGGCAGGGGAACACTGAAGCTTTCTTT. Its protein product is CASSIRQGNTEAFF. Full variable domain (remainder filled in from reference TRBV19 and TRBJ1-1): DGGITQSPKYLFRKEGQNVTLSCEQNLNHDAMYWYRQDPGQGLRLIYYSQIVNDFQKGDIAEGYSVSREKKESFPLTVTSAQKNPTAFYLCASSIRQGNTEAFFGQGTRLTVV.

V usage is TRBV4-3 and J usage is TRBJ1-2, with D tentatively TRBD1 (6 bases). Germline CDR1 LGHNA, CDR2 YSLEER. V lost 0 bases, J lost 8 bases, and 10 bases lay in between. This CDR3 is 13 amino acids long. The DNA of the CDR3 is TGCGCCAGCAGCCAAGAACAGGGACGGGGCTACACCTTC. Translation: CASSQEQGRGYTF.

The chain joins TRBV27 to TRBJ2-7; 7 bases fit TRBD2. Germline V gene lookup returns CDR1 MNHEY and CDR2 SMNVEV (reference sequence). V lost 5 bases to trimming and J lost 3 bases; unmatched junction nucleotides: 4. The CDR3 sequence is 13 residues long. The CDR3 bases are TGTGCCAGCAGTGGGAGGGCGAGCTACGAGCAGTACTTC. It is translated as CASSGRASYEQYF.

This chain connects TRBV4-1 to TRBJ2-2, with D tentatively TRBD2 (6 bases). The CDR3 runs 16 residues. Germline CDR1 and CDR2: MGHRA and YSYEKL. Trimming pared 1 base from V and 6 bases from J, leaving 15 bases between. CDR3 sequence (DNA): TGCGCCAGCAGCCAAGTAGTCGGGACTTACCCCGGGGAGCTGTTTTTT. Amino acid sequence: CASSQVVGTYPGELFF.

This clone was observed a few times. V and J are TRBV2 and TRBJ1-5; TRBD1 matches at 10 bases. CDR3 length equals 13 residues. The germline V gene has CDR1 SNHLY and CDR2 FYNNEI. Germline trimming cut 6 bases from V and 4 bases from J; bases unmatched to any gene: 0. The CDR3 sequence: CASRDRGNQPQHF. In DNA, the CDR3 is TGTGCCAGCAGGGACAGGGGGAATCAGCCCCAGCATTTT.

This clone has just a few counts. The J gene is TRBJ1-6, the V gene TRBV28; weak D call: TRBD1 (5 bases). CDR1 is MDHEN, CDR2 SYDVKM, per germline. Trimming took 9 bases from V and 9 from J, leaving 15 bases between them. The CDR3 totals 13 residues. The CDR3 nucleotides are TGTGCCAGTACCGTCGCGGGGGGTTCACCCCTCCACTTT. Translated, it gives CASTVAGGSPLHF.

The chain links TRBV15 to TRBJ2-4; D gene ambiguous. V lost 0 bases, J lost 3 bases, and 9 bases lay in between. CDR3 length equals 15 residues. The germline gives CDR1 LNHNV, CDR2 YYDKDF (reference sequence). The CDR3 DNA follows: TGTGCCACCAGCAGAGAGAATACGGGCAAAAACATTCAGTACTTC. Its translation: CATSRENTGKNIQYF.

The V gene is TRBV11-2, the J gene TRBJ2-7; D gene uncertain. The CDR3 is 13 amino acids. Looked up from germline, CDR1 is SGHAT and CDR2 is FQNNGV. With 2 bases removed from V and 3 bases from J, the gap between germline ends came to 8 bases. The chain's CDR3 is CASSLIVDYEQYF. DNA of the CDR3: TGTGCCAGCAGCTTAATAGTAGACTACGAGCAGTACTTC.

This rearrangement joins TRBV19 to TRBJ1-4; weak D call: TRBD1 (6 bases). The ends were cut back, 6 bases at V and 14 bases at J, with 22 bases in the middle. This CDR3 is built from 14 residues. Germline V gene lookup returns CDR1 LNHDA and CDR2 SQIVND (reference sequence). CDR3 loop: CASRTGATGGKLFF. The CDR3 coding sequence is TGTGCCAGTAGGACAGGCGCCACGGGTGGAAAGCTGTTTTTT.

This chain links TRBV7-2 with TRBJ2-1, with 8 bases identical to TRBD2. The ends lost 1 base at V and 0 bases at J; junction bases unmatched: 8. Germline V gives CDR1 SGHTA, CDR2 FQGNSA. The CDR3 is 18 amino acids. CDR3 DNA sequence: TGTGCCAGCAGCTTAGGCCTGGGCGGGAGGAGCTCCTACAATGAGCAGTTCTTC. Its translation is CASSLGLGGRSSYNEQFF.

The J gene is TRBJ1-1, the V gene TRBV28, with D perhaps TRBD1 (6 bases). Germline V CDR1 and CDR2: MDHEN, SYDVKM. The CDR3 extends over 14 amino acids. V lost 5 bases and J lost 5, with 15 bases in between. CDR3 coding DNA: TGTGCCAGCAGTCCAGGCTGGGACAAAACTGAAGCTTTCTTT. This codes for CASSPGWDKTEAFF.

The chain joins TRBV5-4 to TRBJ2-3; 7 nucleotides match TRBD1. Trimming removed 0 bases from V and 0 bases from J; junction bases left unmatched: 4. The CDR3 spans 16 residues. CDR1 is SGHNT, CDR2 YYREEE, per germline (reference sequence). In nucleotides, the CDR3 is TGTGCCAGCAGCTTGGCGAACAGGGGTAGCACAGATACGCAGTATTTT. It is translated as CASSLANRGSTDTQYF.

This clone was detected once. The chain combines TRBV5-6 with TRBJ2-3; 11 nucleotides line up with TRBD1. CDR1 and CDR2 from the germline V gene are SGHDT and YYEEEE. The CDR3 consists of 16 residues. Trimming took 1 base from V and 12 from J; bases not matched to a gene: 13. The CDR3 DNA is TGTGCCAGCAGCTTGCGTGGGACAGGGGGAGTTAGGCACCAGTATTTT. As protein: CASSLRGTGGVRHQYF.

The rearrangement links TRBV19 to TRBJ2-5; a weak D match, TRBD1 (5 bases). Germline-derived CDR1 and CDR2 are LNHDA and SQIVND (reference sequence). Trimming stripped 3 bases from V and 7 bases from J, with 9 bases between. The CDR3 consists of 12 residues. This CDR3 reads CASSIYQGTQYF. The CDR3 region has the DNA TGTGCCAGTAGTATCTACCAGGGGACCCAGTACTTC. The variable domain in full, completed from reference TRBV19 and TRBJ2-5, reads DGGITQSPKYLFRKEGQNVTLSCEQNLNHDAMYWYRQDPGQGLRLIYYSQIVNDFQKGDIAEGYSVSREKKESFPLTVTSAQKNPTAFYLCASSIYQGTQYFGPGTRLLVL.

The CDR3 DNA reads as TGTGCCAGCAGCGCCGACAGGTACGAGCAGTACTTC. Amino acids: CASSADRYEQYF. The chain combines TRBV7-9 with TRBJ2-7, with D tentatively TRBD1 (6 bases). V lost 5 bases, J lost 4 bases, and 9 bases lay in between. From germline, CDR1 is SEHNR and CDR2 FQNEAQ (reference sequence). This CDR3 contains 12 residues. Looking up the rest from reference TRBV7-9 and TRBJ2-7 gives the full variable domain: DTGVSQNPRHKITKRGQNVTFRCDPISEHNRLYWYRQTLGQGPEFLTYFQNEAQLEKSRLLSDRFSAERPKGSFSTLEIQRTEQGDSAMYLCASSADRYEQYFGPGTRLTVT.

The chain recombines TRBV27 with TRBJ1-6, with D possibly TRBD1 on 6 matching bases. With 5 bases removed from V and 4 bases from J, the gap between germline ends came to 9 bases. Germline values: CDR1 MNHEY, CDR2 SMNVEV (reference sequence). This CDR3 has 14 residues. The CDR3 loop is CASSPGQYNSPLHF. CDR3 DNA: TGTGCCAGCAGTCCAGGACAGTATAATTCACCCCTCCACTTT.

This CDR3 is CASSQGGGTNTGELFF. The CDR3 nucleotides are TGCGCCAGCAGCCAAGGAGGGGGTACGAACACCGGGGAGCTGTTTTTT. J is TRBJ2-2 and V is TRBV4-1; a possible D gene is TRBD1 (6 bases). CDR1 and CDR2 (germline): MGHRA, YSYEKL. V lost 1 base to trimming and J lost 0 bases, with 9 bases between them. The CDR3 is 16 residues long.

The CDR3 loop reads CASSLDTYGYTF. The CDR3 nucleotides read TGCGCCAGCAGCCTCGACACCTATGGCTACACCTTC. V usage is TRBV5-1 and J usage is TRBJ1-2, with D unclear. Germline assignment: CDR1 SGHRS and CDR2 YFSETQ. The germline V and J ends were trimmed by 4 bases and 4 bases, with 8 bases remaining between them. The CDR3 is made up of 12 amino acids.

This clone was counted between two and nine times. This chain uses TRBV3-1 (or the pseudogene TRBV3-2) with TRBJ2-7, with D maybe TRBD2 (6 bases). Germline V gene lookup returns CDR1 LGHDT and CDR2 YNNKEL (reference sequence). V was trimmed by 2 bases and J by 1 base, leaving 18 bases between them. This CDR3 has 17 residues. For the CDR3, the DNA is TGTGCCAGCAGCCAACCAGGCCGTGGCGGGGAGTCCTACGAGCAGTACTTC. Translated, it gives CASSQPGRGGESYEQYF.

CDR3 sequence: CAIQGGNQPQHF. The CDR3 nucleotides read TGTGCCATACAGGGAGGCAATCAGCCCCAGCATTTT. The chain joins TRBV28 to TRBJ1-5; tentative D call: TRBD1 (6 bases). V shed 10 bases and J shed 2 bases, with 9 bases lying between them. In germline, CDR1 is MDHEN, CDR2 SYDVKM. CDR3 size: 12 residues.

This clone was seen just once. This sequence joins TRBV18 and TRBJ2-7; TRBD1 matches at 11 bases. The CDR3 is 15 residues long. Trimming removed 5 bases from V and 1 base from J; junction bases left unmatched: 4. In germline, CDR1 is KGHSH, CDR2 LQKENI. CDR3 in amino acids: CASSAGTGGSYEQYF. CDR3 DNA: TGTGCCAGCTCAGCCGGGACAGGGGGGTCCTACGAGCAGTACTTC.

The CDR3 nucleotides read TGTGCCAGCAGTTCTACAGGAAGAACCTCTGGAAACACCATATATTTT. Protein product: CASSSTGRTSGNTIYF. The chain is built from TRBV14 and TRBJ1-3; D perhaps matches TRBD1 (5 bases). This CDR3 region has 16 residues. V dropped 6 bases and J dropped 0 bases, with 15 bases sitting between them. In germline, CDR1 is SGHDN, CDR2 FVKESK.

This sequence joins TRBV4-3 and TRBJ1-1, with 7 nucleotides matching TRBD1. The CDR3 sequence is 14 residues long. Germline V gene sequence: CDR1 LGHNA, CDR2 YSLEER. Trimming took 2 bases from V and 4 from J; bases not matched to a gene: 4. The CDR3: CASSQTTGTTEAFF. CDR3 in DNA: TGCGCCAGCAGCCAAACGACAGGGACCACTGAAGCTTTCTTT.

The J gene is TRBJ1-2, the V gene TRBV7-9; 7 nucleotides align to TRBD1. CDR1 and CDR2 from the germline V gene are SEHNR and FQNEAQ (reference sequence). This CDR3 is 14 amino acids long. V was clipped by 1 base and J by 8 bases; unmatched bases: 7. The DNA for the CDR3 is TGTGCCAGCAGCTTAGGGACAGGCCTTCCGGGCTACACCTTC. Translation gives CASSLGTGLPGYTF.

This chain links TRBV5-1 with TRBJ2-2; D is possibly TRBD1 (6 bases). Germline CDR1 and CDR2: SGHRS and YFSETQ. This CDR3 contains 16 residues. The germline V and J ends were trimmed by 0 bases and 2 bases, with 11 bases remaining between them. CDR3 sequence: CASSLESGTNTGELFF. CDR3 bases: TGCGCCAGCAGCTTGGAATCCGGGACAAACACCGGGGAGCTGTTTTTT.

The chain uses TRBV11-3 and TRBJ2-1; D gene unclear. This CDR3 spans 12 amino acids. Deletions cut 3 bases from V and 4 bases from J, with 4 bases between. The germline V gene has CDR1 SGHNT and CDR2 YENEEA. The CDR3 protein is CASSFGYNEQFF. CDR3 DNA sequence: TGTGCCAGCAGCTTCGGGTACAATGAGCAGTTCTTC.

The chain combines TRBV5-1 with TRBJ1-1; D ambiguous. The CDR3 is 12 residues long. V dropped 2 bases and J dropped 1 base, with 3 bases sitting between them. CDR1 is SGHRS and CDR2 is YFSETQ in the germline V gene. Here the CDR3 DNA reads TGCGCCAGCAGCTTCGGGAACACTGAAGCTTTCTTT. This sequence encodes CASSFGNTEAFF.

This chain links TRBV19 with TRBJ2-7, with D perhaps TRBD1 (6 bases). Germline V gene lookup returns CDR1 LNHDA and CDR2 SQIVND (reference sequence). CDR3 length: 11 amino acids. Trimming removed 4 bases from V and 7 bases from J, with 8 bases in between. The CDR3 loop is CASSNREEQYF. For the CDR3, the DNA is TGTGCCAGTAGTAACAGGGAAGAGCAGTACTTC.

The rearrangement links TRBV18 to TRBJ2-3; 9 nucleotides align to TRBD2. The CDR3 covers 18 residues. V gave up 2 bases and J gave up 0 bases; unmatched junction bases: 9. Germline CDR1 KGHSH, CDR2 LQKENI. In DNA, the CDR3 is TGTGCCAGCTCACCAAAGAGGGCTAGCGGGGTTAGCACAGATACGCAGTATTTT. As protein: CASSPKRASGVSTDTQYF.

This chain connects TRBV9 to TRBJ1-2; unclear D gene. V lost 1 base, J lost 4 bases, and 8 bases lay in between. Germline V gene data show CDR1 as SGDLS and CDR2 as YYNGEE. The CDR3 contains 13 residues. CDR3 protein: CASSVKGGYGYTF. For the CDR3, the DNA is TGTGCCAGCAGCGTAAAGGGAGGCTATGGCTACACCTTC.

This rearrangement joins TRBV11-3 to TRBJ2-2; 8 bases align to TRBD1. The CDR3 length is 13 residues. Germline CDR1 and CDR2: SGHNT and YENEEA. The V and J ends lost 4 bases and 8 bases, in that order; junction bases with no gene match: 3. CDR3 sequence reads: CASSSGTGGELFF. In DNA, the CDR3 is TGTGCCAGCAGCTCCGGGACAGGTGGGGAGCTGTTTTTT.

This chain joins TRBV7-7 and TRBJ1-4; D unclear. The V and J ends lost 5 bases and 10 bases respectively, with 14 bases between them. The CDR3 runs to 13 residues. Germline CDR1 reads SSHAT; CDR2 reads FNYEAQ (reference sequence). The CDR3 DNA follows: TGTGCCAGCAGCCCGGGCGAGGGTGGAAAACTGTTTTTT. The encoded protein is CASSPGEGGKLFF.